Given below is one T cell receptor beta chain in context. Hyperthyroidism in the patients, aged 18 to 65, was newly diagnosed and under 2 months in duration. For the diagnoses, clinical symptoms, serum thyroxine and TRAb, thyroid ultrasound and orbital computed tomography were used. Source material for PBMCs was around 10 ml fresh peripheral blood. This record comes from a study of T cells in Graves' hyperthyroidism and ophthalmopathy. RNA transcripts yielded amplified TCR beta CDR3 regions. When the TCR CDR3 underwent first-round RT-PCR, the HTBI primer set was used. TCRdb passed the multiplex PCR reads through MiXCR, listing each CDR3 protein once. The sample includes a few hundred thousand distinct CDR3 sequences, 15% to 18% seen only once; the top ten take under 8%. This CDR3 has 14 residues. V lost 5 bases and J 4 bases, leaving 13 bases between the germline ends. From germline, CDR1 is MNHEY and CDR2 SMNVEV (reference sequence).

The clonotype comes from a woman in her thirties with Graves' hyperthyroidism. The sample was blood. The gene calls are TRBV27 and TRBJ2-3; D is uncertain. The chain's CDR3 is CASSPRRIADTQYF. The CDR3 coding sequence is TGTGCCAGCAGTCCCCGAAGGATCGCAGATACGCAGTATTTT.